The 18 T cell receptor beta chains listed next were all sequenced from one sample in a study of tumor and adjacent non-tumor tissue in lung cancer. Three rounds of nested PCR, following a modified ARM-PCR protocol, produced the TCRbeta library. Via MiXCR, TCRdb re-called the multiplex PCR reads, giving one row per CDR3 protein. The sample shows roughly 70,000 distinct CDR3 sequences, around two thirds of them seen only once. RNA was extracted from bulk tissue without any cell sorting. Distant lung tissue was collected more than 3 cm away from the tumor edge. The sample consisted of distant non-tumor lung tissue. The receptors were gathered from a woman aged 50 to 60 with non-small cell lung cancer.

For this clonotype: A clone one base away is much larger, so this may be a read error. The chain employs TRBV14 and TRBJ1-6; D uncertain. The CDR3 covers 14 residues. The V gene lost 5 bases and the J gene lost 6 bases, with 11 bases spanning the gap. From germline, CDR1 is SGHDN and CDR2 FVKESK. CDR3: CASSFGKSNSPLHF. Written as DNA, the CDR3 is TGTGCCAGCAGCTTCGGGAAAAGTAATTCACCCCTCCACTTT.

As for this clonotype: This may arise from a read error, as a much more abundant clone is one base away. The chain links TRBV6-6 to TRBJ2-1, with 8 bases lining up with TRBD2. Germline CDR1 reads MNHNY; CDR2 reads SVGAGI (reference sequence). The CDR3 covers 16 residues. V shed 8 bases, J shed 7 bases, and the junction held 16 bases outside the gene matches. The CDR3 coding sequence is TGTGCCAGCTGTAGGGAGTCGGGACTAGATCGGAATGAGCAGTTCTTC. Amino acid sequence: CASCRESGLDRNEQFF.

This clonotype was recorded many times. The rearrangement links TRBV20-1 to TRBJ2-1; TRBD2 agrees at 7 bases. Germline V CDR1 and CDR2: DFQATT, SNEGSKA (reference sequence). The CDR3 has 16 residues. V was clipped by 0 bases and J by 8 bases; unmatched bases: 13. This chain's CDR3 is CSARDRLGLVDDEQFF. CDR3 nucleotide sequence: TGCAGTGCTAGAGATCGGTTAGGACTAGTAGATGATGAGCAGTTCTTC.

About this clonotype: This may be a read error, as it is one base from a much larger clone. The chain links TRBV12-3 or TRBV12-4 to TRBJ2-1; unclear D gene. Trimming took 2 bases from V and 9 from J, leaving 11 bases between them. The CDR3 consists of 13 residues. The CDR3 nucleotides are TGTGCCAGCAGTTTATCGGGTTTCAGTGAGCAGTTCTTC. Its protein product is CASSLSGFSEQFF.

This chain links TRBV7-9 with TRBJ1-4; TRBD1 matches at 8 bases. Germline CDR1 is SEHNR and CDR2 is FQNEAQ (reference sequence). There are 15 residues in the CDR3. Germline trimming cut 2 bases from V and 4 bases from J; bases unmatched to any gene: 3. Here the CDR3 reads CASSLRQGHNEKLFF. The CDR3 region has the DNA TGTGCCAGCAGCTTAAGACAGGGGCATAATGAAAAACTGTTTTTT. The full variable domain, completed using reference TRBV7-9 and TRBJ1-4, is DTGVSQNPRHKITKRGQNVTFRCDPISEHNRLYWYRQTLGQGPEFLTYFQNEAQLEKSRLLSDRFSAERPKGSFSTLEIQRTEQGDSAMYLCASSLRQGHNEKLFFGSGTQLSVL.

Concerning this clonotype itself: The junction departs from the called germline gene at one end, perhaps through a read error. J is TRBJ2-7 and V is TRBV7-9; a weak D match, TRBD1 (6 bases). This CDR3 contains 13 residues. CDR1 is SEHNR, CDR2 FQNEAQ, per germline (reference sequence). The CDR3 reads CPSSLGQTYEQYF. The CDR3 bases are TGTCCCAGCAGCTTAGGACAGACCTACGAGCAGTACTTC.

For this clonotype: The missing conserved phenylalanine or tryptophan at the end of this CDR3 makes a read error likely. The genes are TRBV11-2 and TRBJ2-5; D might be TRBD2 (5 bases). The CDR3 contains 13 residues. Per the germline V gene, CDR1 is SGHAT and CDR2 is FQNNGV. DNA for the CDR3: TGTGCCAGTAGGGTCGGGGTTAAAGAGATCCAGTACTTA. The encoded protein is CASRVGVKEIQYL.

As concerns this clonotype: Its ends do not fully match the called genes, so a read error is possible. Written as DNA, the CDR3 is TGTGTCAGCAGCTTAGGAAGGTTACCTGATCAGTTCTTC. Translation: CVSSLGRLPDQFF. V usage is TRBV11-2 and J usage is TRBJ2-1; the D is unclear. This CDR3 comprises 13 residues. The germline V gene has CDR1 SGHAT and CDR2 FQNNGV.

Note on this clonotype: A read error is likely, as this CDR3 ends without the conserved phenylalanine or tryptophan. DNA of the CDR3: TGCAGCGGAGGACTAGCCGGGGGCACAGATACTCAGTATTCT. It codes for CSGGLAGGTDTQYS. The chain has TRBV29-1 and TRBJ2-3; 8 bases fit TRBD2. Germline values: CDR1 SQVTM, CDR2 ANQGSEA. This CDR3 comprises 14 residues.

This chain links TRBV11-1 with TRBJ2-2; D is unclear. V gave up 10 bases and J gave up 1 base, with 16 bases separating them. The CDR3 is made up of 15 amino acids. Germline V gene data show CDR1 as SGHAT and CDR2 as FQDESV (reference sequence). CDR3 in DNA: TGTGCCACCAACTTCCTAGTGGGGAACACCGGGGAGCTGTTTTTT. Amino acid sequence: CATNFLVGNTGELFF.

There are many counts of this clonotype. This CDR3 reads CASSPGTVYEQYF. The CDR3 DNA is TGTGCCAGCAGTCCCGGGACAGTCTACGAGCAGTACTTC. This chain links TRBV6-1 with TRBJ2-7; 7 bases are a match to TRBD1. The CDR3 contains 13 residues. Germline lookup yields CDR1 MNHNS and CDR2 SASEGT. Germline trimming cut 5 bases from V and 3 bases from J; bases unmatched to any gene: 4.

The chain recombines TRBV20-1 with TRBJ1-2; maybe TRBD1 (5 bases). V lost 7 bases and J lost 8, with 17 bases in between. The CDR3 is made up of 12 amino acids. Germline V gives CDR1 DFQATT, CDR2 SNEGSKA (reference sequence). CDR3 sequence reads: CSGSLWGEGYTF. CDR3 sequence (DNA): TGCAGTGGGAGTTTGTGGGGCGAGGGCTACACCTTC.

The rearrangement links TRBV11-1 to TRBJ2-3; TRBD2 matches at 12 bases. The junction had 11 bases not matched to a gene; V was cut back by 7 bases and J by 0 bases. Germline-derived CDR1 and CDR2 are SGHAT and FQDESV (reference sequence). CDR3 length: 18 amino acids. CDR3 loop: CASISGLAGLKSTDTQYF. The CDR3 DNA reads TGTGCCAGCATCTCTGGACTAGCGGGATTAAAAAGCACAGATACGCAGTATTTT.

Regarding this clonotype: With a much larger clone just one base away, this may be a read error. The CDR3: CASSQVHIQNTEAFF. CDR3 nucleotide sequence: TGCGCCAGCAGCCAAGTCCATATCCAGAACACTGAAGCTTTCTTT. The V gene is TRBV4-1, the J gene TRBJ1-1; D remains ambiguous. This CDR3 region has 15 residues. The V end was cut by 1 base, the J end by 1 base, with 10 bases between. Per the germline V gene, CDR1 is MGHRA and CDR2 is YSYEKL.

Regarding this clonotype: A much larger clone lies one base from this, so it may be a read error. The chain has TRBV20-1 and TRBJ2-3; D might be TRBD2 (6 bases). Germline V gene lookup returns CDR1 DFQATT and CDR2 SNEGSKA (reference sequence). The CDR3 has 15 amino acids. Written as DNA, the CDR3 is TGCAGTGCTCCGTCGGCGGAAACTAGCAGAGATACGCAGTATTTT. Protein sequence: CSAPSAETSRDTQYF.

Turning to this clonotype: It may be a read error: a sequence one base away is much more abundant. The rearrangement links TRBV6-6 to TRBJ1-1; no firm D call. CDR3 length: 11 amino acids. The V end lost 8 bases, the J end lost 0 bases, and 4 bases lay between the germline ends. Germline V lookup: CDR1 MNHNY, CDR2 SVGAGI (reference sequence). DNA for the CDR3: TGTGCCAGCGCCATGAACACTGAAGCTTTCTTT. The encoded protein is CASAMNTEAFF.

At least ten counts were recorded for this clonotype. The chain employs TRBV4-1 and TRBJ2-7; the match to TRBD1 covers 10 bases. Germline lookup yields CDR1 MGHRA and CDR2 YSYEKL. This CDR3 spans 15 amino acids. The J segment lost 3 bases and the V segment lost 0 bases, leaving 2 bases of the junction unmatched. The CDR3 is CASSQEGQGIYEQYF. The CDR3, as DNA: TGCGCCAGCAGCCAAGAGGGACAGGGGATCTACGAGCAGTACTTC.

As regards this clonotype: A much larger clone lies one base from this, so it may be a read error. V is TRBV28 and J is TRBJ1-2, with D uncertain. The CDR3 has 13 amino acids. Germline assignment: CDR1 MDHEN and CDR2 SYDVKM. The CDR3 reads CGSSAAGRYGYTF. CDR3 bases: TGTGGCAGCAGCGCCGCGGGGAGGTATGGCTACACCTTC.